The entry that follows covers one TCR beta chain sequence. No antigen is known for it. Profiled with immunoSEQ multiplex PCR; TCRdb holds only in-frame clones, not every one. The sample consists of roughly 80,000 clones, 92% of them appearing once. Germline assignment: CDR1 SGDLS and CDR2 YYNGEE. The CDR3 length is 17 residues. Trimming stripped 0 bases from V and 2 bases from J, with 18 bases between. The sample belongs to a study of T cell responses to AZD1222 COVID-19 vaccine. Background on the study: Second-dose schedules of about 4 or about 12 weeks were combined. General observations from the study: At baseline, just a handful of AZD1222 recipients tested seropositive.

This sample comprised peripheral blood, obtained on day 0 of AZD1222 vaccination. The rearrangement links TRBV9 to TRBJ2-7; a possible D gene is TRBD1 (6 bases). This TCR was recovered from an adult in good health. CDR3 loop: CASSVGPVQGTAYEQYF. As DNA, the CDR3 is TGTGCCAGCAGCGTAGGACCTGTGCAGGGGACGGCCTACGAGCAGTACTTC.